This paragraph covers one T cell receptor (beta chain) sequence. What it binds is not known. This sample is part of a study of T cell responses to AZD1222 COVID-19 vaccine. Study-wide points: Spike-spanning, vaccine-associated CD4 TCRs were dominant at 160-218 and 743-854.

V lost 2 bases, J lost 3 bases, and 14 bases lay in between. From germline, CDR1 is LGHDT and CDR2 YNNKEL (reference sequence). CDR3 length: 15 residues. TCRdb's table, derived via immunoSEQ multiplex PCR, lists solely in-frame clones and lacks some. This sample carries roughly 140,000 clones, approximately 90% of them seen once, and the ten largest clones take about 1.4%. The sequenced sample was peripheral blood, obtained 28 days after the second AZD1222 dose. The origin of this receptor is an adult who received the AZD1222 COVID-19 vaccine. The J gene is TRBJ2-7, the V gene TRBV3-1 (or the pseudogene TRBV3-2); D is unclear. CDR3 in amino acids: CASSQTADSRYEQYF. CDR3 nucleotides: TGTGCCAGCAGCCAAACAGCAGACTCCCGCTACGAGCAGTACTTC.